These 15 T cell receptor beta chains were sequenced from one sample in a study of shared clonotypes between healthy human individuals. TCRdb's copy holds only in-frame clones and misses some; the assay was immunoSEQ multiplex PCR. The table lists about 96,000 clones, roughly three quarters of them singletons. Sequencing was carried out using memory CD8+ T cells sorted from blood. Subset noted: CD45RO+ cells pooled with CCR7-negative TemRA cells. These receptors were collected from a man aged 25 to 45 in good health.

The chain joins TRBV30 to TRBJ2-5; the D gene is possibly TRBD1 (6 bases). CDR1 GTSNPN and CDR2 SVGIG come from the germline V gene (reference sequence). The V gene lost 0 bases and the J gene lost 4 bases, with 15 bases spanning the gap. The CDR3 has 15 amino acids. CDR3 residues: CAWSVPRQARETQYF. The CDR3 region has the DNA TGTGCCTGGAGTGTACCTCGACAGGCCCGAGAGACCCAGTACTTC.

The CDR3 nucleotides read TGTGCCAGCAGCCAAGGGGTCGGACTAGCGTCGGATGAGCAGTTCTTC. Translation: CASSQGVGLASDEQFF. This rearrangement joins TRBV4-2 to TRBJ2-1, with 9 bases that match TRBD2. V trimming: 1 base; J trimming: 8 bases; junction bases outside the gene matches: 9. The CDR3 runs to 16 residues. CDR1 is LGHNA, CDR2 YNFKEQ, per germline.

This clone occurred a few times. This chain links TRBV29-1 with TRBJ2-2; no reliable D call. The CDR3 loop spans 13 amino acids. V dropped 3 bases and J dropped 2 bases, with 7 bases sitting between them. Per germline, CDR1 SQVTM and CDR2 ANQGSEA. The CDR3 reads CSVEGRNTGELFF. The CDR3 nucleotides are TGCAGCGTTGAGGGCAGAAACACCGGGGAGCTGTTTTTT.

This chain links TRBV5-6 with TRBJ2-7, with D possibly TRBD1 on 6 matching bases. The CDR3 runs to 13 residues. The germline V gene has CDR1 SGHDT and CDR2 YYEEEE. V was cut by 2 bases and J by 2 bases, with 8 bases left in between. The chain's CDR3 is CASSFGQTYEQYF. CDR3 coding DNA: TGTGCCAGCAGCTTTGGACAGACCTACGAGCAGTACTTC.

The sample holds a few counts of this clone. Other DNA sequences from this sample encode an identical CDR3 as well. The chain combines TRBV4-1 with TRBJ2-1, with D unclear. The CDR3 is 13 residues long. V was cut by 1 base and J by 5 bases, with 6 bases left in between. Germline V gene lookup returns CDR1 MGHRA and CDR2 YSYEKL. The DNA for the CDR3 is TGCGCCAGCAGCCAAGCTCTCAACAATGAGCAGTTCTTC. Encoded protein: CASSQALNNEQFF.

The chain couples TRBV7-9 to TRBJ2-1; 7 positions agree with TRBD1. The CDR3 length is 13 residues. The junction had 2 bases not matched to a gene; V was cut back by 3 bases and J by 6 bases. Germline lookup yields CDR1 SEHNR and CDR2 FQNEAQ (reference sequence). CDR3 loop: CASSFSGGNEQFF. The CDR3 DNA reads as TGTGCCAGCAGCTTTTCAGGGGGCAATGAGCAGTTCTTC.

The J gene is TRBJ2-5, the V gene TRBV6-6; D is ambiguous. V was cut by 0 bases and J by 5 bases, with 7 bases left in between. Germline CDR1 reads MNHNY; CDR2 reads SVGAGI (reference sequence). This CDR3 contains 13 residues. In DNA form, the CDR3 reads TGTGCCAGCAGTTACTCCTCCACTGAGACCCAGTACTTC. Amino acids: CASSYSSTETQYF.

This clone was found a few times. V is TRBV5-6 and J is TRBJ2-1; D remains ambiguous. The CDR3 loop spans 14 amino acids. Germline assignment: CDR1 SGHDT and CDR2 YYEEEE. The V and J ends lost 4 bases and 4 bases respectively, with 12 bases between them. The CDR3 nucleotides are TGTGCCAGCAGCCTAGGGTCCGATTACAATGAGCAGTTCTTC. This encodes CASSLGSDYNEQFF.

In its sample, this clone was seen once. The CDR3 sequence is CASSFTLAGGVGEQFF. CDR3 nucleotides: TGTGCCAGCAGCTTTACCCTAGCGGGGGGGGTTGGTGAGCAGTTCTTC. V usage is TRBV7-9 and J usage is TRBJ2-1; TRBD2 agrees at 12 bases. There are 16 residues in the CDR3. Trimming took 3 bases from V and 9 from J; bases not matched to a gene: 9. Germline CDR1 SEHNR, CDR2 FQNEAQ (reference sequence). The full variable domain, its missing parts supplied by reference TRBV7-9 and TRBJ2-1, is DTGVSQNPRHKITKRGQNVTFRCDPISEHNRLYWYRQTLGQGPEFLTYFQNEAQLEKSRLLSDRFSAERPKGSFSTLEIQRTEQGDSAMYLCASSFTLAGGVGEQFFGPGTRLTVL.

V usage is TRBV27 and J usage is TRBJ1-6; possibly TRBD1 for D (5 bases). Deletions cut 3 bases from V and 8 bases from J, with 11 bases between. Germline V CDR1 and CDR2: MNHEY, SMNVEV (reference sequence). The CDR3 spans 14 residues. The CDR3 DNA reads TGTGCCAGCAGTTTGTTAGGGGTGGATTCACCCCTCCACTTT. Its translation is CASSLLGVDSPLHF.

This CDR3 reads CASSLDTTYGYTF. In DNA form, the CDR3 reads TGTGCCAGCAGCCTGGACACAACCTATGGCTACACCTTC. The J gene is TRBJ1-2, the V gene TRBV7-3; a weak D match, TRBD1 (5 bases). Germline lookup yields CDR1 SGHTA and CDR2 FQGTGA. V lost 5 bases and J lost 4, with 11 bases in between. The CDR3 consists of 13 residues.

In DNA form, the CDR3 reads TGTGCCAGCAGTTTTGAGGGAGTTTCTTACCAGCTGGTGGATGAGCAGTTCTTC. Translation: CASSFEGVSYQLVDEQFF. The genes are TRBV28 and TRBJ2-1, with D perhaps TRBD2 (5 bases). The CDR3 runs 18 residues. Germline CDR1 is MDHEN and CDR2 is SYDVKM. V lost 3 bases and J lost 8, with 26 bases in between.

This rearrangement joins TRBV27 to TRBJ2-1; tentative D call: TRBD2 (6 bases). Germline V lookup: CDR1 MNHEY, CDR2 SMNVEV (reference sequence). Trimming took 2 bases from V and 5 from J, leaving 13 bases between them. This CDR3 is built from 15 residues. The DNA of the CDR3 is TGTGCCAGCAGTTTAATTTCGGCGGGAAACAATGAGCAGTTCTTC. It is translated as CASSLISAGNNEQFF.

The chain recombines TRBV28 with TRBJ2-1; possible D gene TRBD1, 6 bases. Trimming left V 6 bases short and J 2 bases short, with 8 bases between. Germline CDR1 is MDHEN and CDR2 is SYDVKM. CDR3 size: 13 residues. CDR3 bases: TGTGCCAGCAGGAGGGGGACCTACAATGAGCAGTTCTTC. Translated: CASRRGTYNEQFF.

The CDR3: CASSLEGVGDEQYF. The CDR3 DNA follows: TGTGCCAGCAGCTTGGAAGGGGTGGGTGATGAGCAGTACTTC. The chain combines TRBV13 with TRBJ2-7, with a tentative D call TRBD1 (5 bases). Trimming stripped 3 bases from V and 7 bases from J, with 16 bases between. The CDR3 covers 14 residues. Germline V gene sequence: CDR1 PRHDT, CDR2 FYEKMQ (reference sequence).